This T cell receptor (beta chain) is from a study of monozygotic twins with inflammatory bowel disease. About this clonotype: Antigen specificity is unknown.

The CDR3 loop spans 13 amino acids. Germline V gene lookup returns CDR1 SQVTM and CDR2 ANQGSEA. Samples each yielded cDNA through eight separate reactions. TCRdb reworked the 5' RACE reads into one entry per CDR3 protein, no DNA. The sample features about 160,000 distinct CDR3 sequences, with around 7.2% in its top ten. Broader study findings: IBD patients showed reduced TCRbeta diversity (inverse Simpson) versus healthy co-twins. Twin pairs that were concordant did not differ from discordant pairs in repertoire similarity, possibly from limited power.

The chain combines TRBV29-1 with TRBJ1-1; the TRBD1 assignment by TCRdb is unverifiable without DNA. This TCR came from a human donor with ulcerative colitis or Crohn's disease, or a healthy co-twin of an affected twin (not recorded which). Material: blood. CDR3: CSVAGIRNTEAFF.